The clone carrying this T cell receptor (beta chain) was recorded a few times. V was clipped by 8 bases and J by 3 bases, with 8 bases between them. The CDR3 contains 11 residues. CDR1 is ENHRY, CDR2 SYGVKD, per germline. Methods used by the authors: Reference gene primer amplification yielded estimated nucleated cell counts. Produced via immunoSEQ multiplex PCR; TCRdb's table is partial and in-frame only. The DNA was the basis for D and trimming; V, J and clone size are from that table. Among about 110,000 clones listed, just over 70% were seen once. The sample originates from a study of blood T cell repertoires in COVID-19. On the study more broadly: Samples representing acute and convalescent COVID-19 were sourced from the United States, Italy and Spain. Sample material is recorded as cDNA or gDNA derived from T cells, B-cell-depleted T cells, or PBMCs.

The sequenced material came from peripheral blood. The rearrangement links TRBV10-3 to TRBJ2-7; D uncertain. The source of this sequence is a woman between 35 and 50 years old with acute or convalescent COVID-19. The CDR3 spells CAISTGYEQYF. CDR3 coding DNA: TGTGCCATCTCCACGGGCTACGAGCAGTACTTC.